This T cell receptor (beta chain) was recovered during a study of blood T cell repertoires in COVID-19. For the study at large: The samples span acute and convalescent COVID-19 from the United States, Italy and Spain. T cells, B-cell-depleted T cells, or PBMCs provided the cDNA or gDNA that served as material.

During active infection, Seattle patients enrolled and were then monitored through disease. This CDR3 spans 15 amino acids. V shed 0 bases, J shed 12 bases, and the junction held 4 bases outside the gene matches. Germline assignment: CDR1 SNHLY and CDR2 FYNNEI. Assay used: immunoSEQ multiplex PCR; TCRdb lists only in-frame clones, some missing. Found here are some 74,000 clones, roughly 90% of them singletons; the top ten hold approximately 2.4%. This rearrangement joins TRBV2 to TRBJ2-1; 14 positions agree with TRBD2. The clonotype comes from a man aged 45 to 65 with COVID-19, enrolled during active disease. The sequenced material came from peripheral blood. The DNA for the CDR3 is TGTGCCAGCAGTGAAGCCGGGACTAGCGGGAGTGTGCAGTTCTTC. This translates into CASSEAGTSGSVQFF.